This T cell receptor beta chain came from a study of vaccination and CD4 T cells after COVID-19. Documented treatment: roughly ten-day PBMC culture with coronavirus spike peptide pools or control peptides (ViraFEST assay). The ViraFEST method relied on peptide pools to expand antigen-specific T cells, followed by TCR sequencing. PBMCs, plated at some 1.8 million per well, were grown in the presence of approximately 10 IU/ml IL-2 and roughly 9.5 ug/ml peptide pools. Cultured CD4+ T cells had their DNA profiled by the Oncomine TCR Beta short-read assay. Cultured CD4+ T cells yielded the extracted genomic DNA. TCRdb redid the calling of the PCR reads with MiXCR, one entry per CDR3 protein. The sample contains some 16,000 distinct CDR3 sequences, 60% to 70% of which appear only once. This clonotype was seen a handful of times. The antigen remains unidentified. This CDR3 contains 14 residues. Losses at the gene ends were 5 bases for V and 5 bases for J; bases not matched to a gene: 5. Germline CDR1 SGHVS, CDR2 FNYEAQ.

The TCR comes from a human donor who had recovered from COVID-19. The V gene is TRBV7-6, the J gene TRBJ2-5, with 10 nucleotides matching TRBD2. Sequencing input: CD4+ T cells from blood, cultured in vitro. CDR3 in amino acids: CASSAYSGGETQYF. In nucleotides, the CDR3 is TGTGCCAGCAGCGCTTATAGCGGGGGGGAGACCCAGTACTTC.